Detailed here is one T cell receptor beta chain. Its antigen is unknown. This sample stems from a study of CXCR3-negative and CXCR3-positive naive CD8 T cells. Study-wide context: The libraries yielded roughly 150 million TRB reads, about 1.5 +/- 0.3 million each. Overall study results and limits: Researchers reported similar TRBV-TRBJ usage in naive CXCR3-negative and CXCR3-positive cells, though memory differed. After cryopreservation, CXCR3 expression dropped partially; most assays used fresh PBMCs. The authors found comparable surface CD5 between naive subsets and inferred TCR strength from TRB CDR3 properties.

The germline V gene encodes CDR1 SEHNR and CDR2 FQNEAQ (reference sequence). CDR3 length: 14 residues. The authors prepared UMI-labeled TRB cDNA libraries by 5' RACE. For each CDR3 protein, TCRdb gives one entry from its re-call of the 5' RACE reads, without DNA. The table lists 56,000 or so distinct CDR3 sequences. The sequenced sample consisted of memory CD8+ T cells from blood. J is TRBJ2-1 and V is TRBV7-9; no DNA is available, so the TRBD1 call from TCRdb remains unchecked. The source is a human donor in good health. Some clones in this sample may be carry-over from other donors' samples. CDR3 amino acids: CASRPQGAYNEQFF.